The present TCR beta chain was sequenced within a study of T cell responses to AZD1222 COVID-19 vaccine (dated by TCRdb to the early 2020s). For context, the study as a whole: A total of under 250 trial participants underwent TCR sequencing, of whom about 200 had received two doses of AZD1222 and about 25 had received two doses of the MenACWY control vaccine. Trial participants were enrolled by age into 18-55, 56-69 and 70-plus year subgroups, with around 140, 26 and 57 TCR-sequenced participants respectively. What the study reported, not specific to this receptor: Conclusions about previously exposed vaccinees were limited because only a handful of AZD1222 recipients were SARS-CoV-2 seropositive at baseline. Most participants were white British and females outnumbered males, and the authors suggested that clonal diversity may have been underestimated. CD4 TCRs associated with the vaccine covered the entire spike protein, and the dominant responses were in regions 160-218 and 743-854. Spike-specific TCR breadth and depth rose significantly after two AZD1222 doses compared with day 0 and with MenACWY recipients. Nearly half of unique spike-specific TCRs reportedly recognized epitopes outside regions mutated in the B.1.351 and B.1.1.7 variants. Because no day 14 peak-response samples were available, the repertoires could be characterized only after the peak T cell response. In the small 56-69-year group, the increase in depth fell short of significance, most likely because of low power.

The CDR3 regions of human TCRbeta chains were analyzed by immunosequencing. The published analysis was carried out like this. TCRs in the repertoires were matched against a reference library of SARS-CoV-2-specific TCRs that had been generated with the MIRA antigen-specificity platform. Breadth was defined as the fraction of unique TCRs that were SARS-CoV-2-associated, and depth was defined as the fraction of total T cells that were SARS-CoV-2-associated. Each spike-specific TCR was assigned to its reactive spike region and to a CD4 or CD8 class using the MIRA data. Log10-transformed breadth and depth values were compared by one-way ANOVA with Sidak's multiple comparisons tests. The table comes from immuneACCESS by way of TCRdb, which keeps in-frame sequences with V and J called. Part of the clones is missing from these tables; in studies checked, under half for an unresolved V gene and the rest for unknown reasons. D and trimming were read from the DNA, whereas the V and J calls and clone size are those reported in that table. The sample profile shows about 180,000 clones; around 94% of them were found once. The ten most abundant clones make up around 1.6% of the sample.

The time point label here, explained by the study, means: about 28 days (+/-7) after the second vaccine dose. AZD1222 recipients given second doses at about 4 weeks or at about 12 weeks were pooled, since spike-specific TCR depth and breadth were not found to differ between the two schedules. Samples from vaccinated people were obtained from the UK trials COV001 and COV002, which included a single-blind randomized controlled phase 2/3 trial of AZD1222 (ChAdOx1 nCoV-19) in healthy adults. For TCRbeta chain sequencing, PBMC samples from trial participants were taken at day 0 and at day 28 after the second dose. As for this clone: The antigen it recognizes is unknown. No per-base quality is available; no much larger clone lies one base away.

The source of this sequence is an adult who received the AZD1222 COVID-19 vaccine. This specimen was peripheral blood, taken 28 days after the second AZD1222 dose.

The DNA is TGTGCCTGGAGCAAGGTGGGGGGCGAGTACACCTTC. This sequence encodes CAWSKVGGEYTF. The V and J genes are TRBV30 and TRBJ1-2; a tentative D match to TRBD1 spans 6 bases. Inclusive of the bounding cysteine and phenylalanine, the CDR3 is 12 residues long. The read is trimmed to its CDR3 DNA, 36 bases read in frame from base 1. Trimming removed 3 bases from V and 11 bases from J, leaving 16 bases between the germline ends. The germline V gene (reference sequence) yields GTSNPN for CDR1 and SVGIG for CDR2.